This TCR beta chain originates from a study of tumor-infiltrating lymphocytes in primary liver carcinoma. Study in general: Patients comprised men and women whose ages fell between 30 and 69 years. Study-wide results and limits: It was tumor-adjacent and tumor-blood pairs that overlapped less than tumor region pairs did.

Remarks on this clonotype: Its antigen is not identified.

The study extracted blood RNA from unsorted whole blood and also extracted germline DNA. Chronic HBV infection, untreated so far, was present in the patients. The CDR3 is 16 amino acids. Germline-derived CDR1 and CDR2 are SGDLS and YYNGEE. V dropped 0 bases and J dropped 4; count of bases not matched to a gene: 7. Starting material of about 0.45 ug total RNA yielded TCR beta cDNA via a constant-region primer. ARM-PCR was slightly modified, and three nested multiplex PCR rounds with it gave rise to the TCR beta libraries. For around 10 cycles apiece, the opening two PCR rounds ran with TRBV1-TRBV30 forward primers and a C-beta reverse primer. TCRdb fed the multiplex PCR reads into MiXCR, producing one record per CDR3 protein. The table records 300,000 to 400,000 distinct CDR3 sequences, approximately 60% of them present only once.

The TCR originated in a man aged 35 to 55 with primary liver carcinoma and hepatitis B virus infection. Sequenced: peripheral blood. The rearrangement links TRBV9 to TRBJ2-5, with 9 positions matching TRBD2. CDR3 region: CASSVEASGTGETQYF. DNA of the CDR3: TGTGCCAGCAGCGTAGAGGCTAGCGGGACCGGAGAGACCCAGTACTTC.